This T cell receptor beta chain emerged from a study of blood T cell repertoires in COVID-19. Germline CDR1 SGHTA, CDR2 FQGNSA. The J segment lost 5 bases and the V segment lost 0 bases, leaving 5 bases of the junction unmatched. CDR3 length equals 15 residues. Clones were sequenced by immunoSEQ multiplex PCR, and TCRdb holds only the in-frame ones, with some missing. Among tens of thousands of clones listed, 70% to 90% were seen once. This sequence joins TRBV7-2 and TRBJ2-5; 8 nucleotides line up with TRBD2. This TCR came from a man in his forties with acute or convalescent COVID-19. Sequencing was carried out using peripheral blood. The CDR3 reads CASSLAAGAWETQYF. The CDR3 DNA sequence: TGTGCCAGCAGCTTAGCAGCGGGGGCCTGGGAGACCCAGTACTTC. Variable domain in full (rest from reference TRBV7-2 and TRBJ2-5): GAGVSQSPSNKVTEKGKDVELRCDPISGHTALYWYRQSLGQGLEFLIYFQGNSAPDKSGLPSDRFSAERTGGSVSTLTIQRTQQEDSAVYLCASSLAAGAWETQYFGPGTRLLVL.